A selection of T cell receptor beta chains follows, all from one sample in a study of high-grade serous ovarian cancer treatment subgroups. Here immunoSEQ multiplex PCR was the method, and the copy in TCRdb shows in-frame clones only, minus some. The table records fewer than 8,500 clones, roughly 78% of them present only once. The sequencing input was tumor tissue. The receptors shown here come from a human donor with high-grade serous ovarian cancer. CDR3s include the opening cysteine and the closing phenylalanine or tryptophan. The order of the fields is D gene, clone size, J gene, V gene, CDR3 protein, CDR3 DNA. D genes are given only for firm matches. Clone size is shown for a subset of rows, as once, few, many or a class of expanded clone.

d_gene: .; abundance: .; j_gene: TRBJ2-2; v_gene: TRBV28; CDR3aa: CASSLSGNTGELFF; CDR3nt: TGTGCCAGCAGTTTATCCGGGAACACCGGGGAGCTGTTTTTT
d_gene: .; abundance: .; j_gene: TRBJ2-7; v_gene: TRBV5-1; CDR3aa: CASSLVVSQGTEQYF; CDR3nt: TGCGCCAGCAGCTTGGTAGTTTCACAGGGTACCGAGCAGTACTTC
d_gene: .; abundance: .; j_gene: TRBJ2-7; v_gene: TRBV6-5; CDR3aa: CASSYRDSYEQYF; CDR3nt: TGTGCCAGCAGTTACCGAGATTCCTACGAGCAGTACTTC
d_gene: .; abundance: few; j_gene: TRBJ1-4; v_gene: TRBV4-2; CDR3aa: CASSQETGAGGEKLFF; CDR3nt: TGTGCCAGCAGCCAAGAAACCGGGGCGGGAGGTGAAAAACTGTTTTTT
d_gene: .; abundance: .; j_gene: TRBJ1-1; v_gene: TRBV27; CDR3aa: CASSFWGNTEAFF; CDR3nt: TGTGCCAGCAGTTTTTGGGGTAACACTGAAGCTTTCTTT
d_gene: .; abundance: .; j_gene: TRBJ2-7; v_gene: TRBV28; CDR3aa: CASSLPDGREQYF; CDR3nt: TGTGCCAGCAGTTTACCGGACGGCCGCGAGCAGTACTTC
d_gene: .; abundance: .; j_gene: TRBJ1-5; v_gene: TRBV12-2; CDR3aa: CASRSRDSGNQPQHF; CDR3nt: TGTGCAAGTCGCTCCAGGGATTCTGGCAATCAGCCCCAGCATTTT
d_gene: TRBD2; abundance: .; j_gene: TRBJ2-3; v_gene: TRBV27; CDR3aa: CASSGRGGGLDTQYF; CDR3nt: TGTGCCAGCAGCGGGCGGGGGGGAGGGTTGGATACGCAGTATTTT
d_gene: TRBD1; abundance: .; j_gene: TRBJ1-1; v_gene: TRBV5-5; CDR3aa: CASSLQGAGTEAFF; CDR3nt: TGTGCCAGCAGCTTACAGGGGGCTGGCACTGAAGCTTTCTTT
d_gene: .; abundance: .; j_gene: TRBJ2-3; v_gene: TRBV27; CDR3aa: CASSFGLTDTQYF; CDR3nt: TGTGCCAGCAGTTTTGGATTAACAGATACGCAGTATTTT
d_gene: TRBD1; abundance: .; j_gene: TRBJ1-5; v_gene: TRBV19; CDR3aa: CASSSGGVGNQPQHF; CDR3nt: TGTGCCAGTAGTTCAGGGGGCGTTGGGAATCAGCCCCAGCATTTT
d_gene: .; abundance: few; j_gene: TRBJ1-5; v_gene: TRBV27; CDR3aa: CASSSLEGIHQPQHF; CDR3nt: TGTGCCAGCAGTTCCCTAGAGGGAATCCATCAGCCCCAGCATTTT
d_gene: .; abundance: .; j_gene: TRBJ2-2; v_gene: TRBV11-1; CDR3aa: CASRHSGTNTGELFF; CDR3nt: TGTGCCAGCAGACATAGCGGAACGAACACCGGGGAGCTGTTTTTT
d_gene: TRBD2; abundance: .; j_gene: TRBJ2-3; v_gene: TRBV6-5; CDR3aa: CASSPQREWDTQYF; CDR3nt: TGTGCCAGCAGTCCCCAGCGGGAGTGGGATACGCAGTATTTT
d_gene: .; abundance: .; j_gene: TRBJ2-7; v_gene: TRBV5-1; CDR3aa: CASSFGGLTYEQYF; CDR3nt: TGCGCCAGCAGCTTTGGTGGGCTCACCTACGAGCAGTACTTC
d_gene: .; abundance: .; j_gene: TRBJ2-1; v_gene: TRBV5-4; CDR3aa: CASSVDSFAYSEQFF; CDR3nt: TGTGCCAGCAGCGTAGACAGTTTCGCATACTCTGAGCAGTTCTTC
d_gene: .; abundance: .; j_gene: TRBJ2-7; v_gene: TRBV11-2; CDR3aa: CASSWTGRNEQYF; CDR3nt: TGTGCCAGCAGCTGGACCGGACGAAACGAGCAGTACTTC
d_gene: TRBD1; abundance: .; j_gene: TRBJ2-2; v_gene: TRBV10-3; CDR3aa: CAISVGTDTSVVTGELFF; CDR3nt: TGTGCCATCAGTGTAGGGACAGACACCTCGGTGGTCACCGGGGAGCTGTTTTTT
d_gene: .; abundance: .; j_gene: TRBJ1-5; v_gene: TRBV23-1; CDR3aa: CASSQSSRQINQPQHF; CDR3nt: TGCGCCAGCAGTCAATCATCTCGACAGATTAATCAGCCCCAGCATTTT
d_gene: .; abundance: .; j_gene: TRBJ2-6; v_gene: TRBV27; CDR3aa: CASSGVLYSGANVLTF; CDR3nt: TGTGCCAGCAGCGGGGTGCTCTACTCTGGGGCCAACGTCCTGACTTTC
d_gene: TRBD2; abundance: .; j_gene: TRBJ2-1; v_gene: TRBV7-2; CDR3aa: CASSFDASGNNEQFF; CDR3nt: TGTGCCAGCAGCTTTGACGCTAGCGGGAACAATGAGCAGTTCTTC
d_gene: .; abundance: .; j_gene: TRBJ2-2; v_gene: TRBV6-6; CDR3aa: CASSYSGLRYGELFF; CDR3nt: TGTGCCAGCAGTTACTCGGGGCTGAGATACGGGGAGCTGTTTTTT
d_gene: .; abundance: .; j_gene: TRBJ2-7; v_gene: TRBV28; CDR3aa: CASHGGDLGSYEQYF; CDR3nt: TGTGCCAGTCACGGCGGGGACCTGGGGTCCTACGAGCAGTACTTC
d_gene: .; abundance: .; j_gene: TRBJ1-2; v_gene: TRBV14; CDR3aa: CASSQDRRGLLYGYTF; CDR3nt: TGTGCCAGCAGCCAAGATAGGAGGGGCCTACTCTATGGCTACACCTTC
d_gene: .; abundance: .; j_gene: TRBJ2-3; v_gene: TRBV6-1; CDR3aa: CASRVGAGDTQYF; CDR3nt: TGTGCCAGCAGAGTGGGAGCAGGGGATACGCAGTATTTT
d_gene: TRBD1; abundance: .; j_gene: TRBJ1-6; v_gene: TRBV30; CDR3aa: CAWSPNLRDRGYNSPLHF; CDR3nt: TGTGCCTGGAGTCCCAACCTCCGGGACAGGGGTTATAATTCACCCCTCCACTTT
d_gene: .; abundance: .; j_gene: TRBJ1-1; v_gene: TRBV7-3; CDR3aa: CASSLKGAHEAFF; CDR3nt: TGTGCCAGCAGCTTAAAGGGCGCCCATGAAGCTTTCTTT
d_gene: .; abundance: .; j_gene: TRBJ2-2; v_gene: TRBV18; CDR3aa: CASSGSHTGELFF; CDR3nt: TGTGCCAGCTCAGGCAGTCACACCGGGGAGCTGTTTTTT
d_gene: .; abundance: .; j_gene: TRBJ2-5; v_gene: TRBV5-5; CDR3aa: CASSLDGWGPETQYF; CDR3nt: TGTGCCAGCAGCTTGGACGGTTGGGGGCCAGAGACCCAGTACTTC
d_gene: TRBD2; abundance: .; j_gene: TRBJ2-3; v_gene: TRBV28; CDR3aa: CASSSPVASGITDTQYF; CDR3nt: TGTGCCAGCAGTTCTCCCGTGGCTAGCGGGATAACAGATACGCAGTATTTT
d_gene: TRBD1; abundance: .; j_gene: TRBJ1-1; v_gene: TRBV4-1; CDR3aa: CASSQVDRENTEAFF; CDR3nt: TGCGCCAGCAGCCAAGTTGACAGGGAGAACACTGAAGCTTTCTTT
d_gene: TRBD2; abundance: .; j_gene: TRBJ2-1; v_gene: TRBV9; CDR3aa: CASSSQAGGPVNEQFF; CDR3nt: TGTGCCAGCAGCTCTCAAGCGGGAGGGCCAGTTAATGAGCAGTTCTTC
d_gene: TRBD1; abundance: .; j_gene: TRBJ2-1; v_gene: TRBV7-3; CDR3aa: CASSMGTANEQFF; CDR3nt: TGTGCCAGCAGCATGGGGACAGCGAATGAGCAGTTCTTC
d_gene: .; abundance: .; j_gene: TRBJ1-2; v_gene: TRBV2; CDR3aa: CASRGHEGNGYTF; CDR3nt: TGTGCCAGCAGAGGGCATGAGGGGAATGGCTACACCTTC
d_gene: TRBD1; abundance: .; j_gene: TRBJ1-2; v_gene: TRBV6-1; CDR3aa: CASSSRQGNYGYTF; CDR3nt: TGTGCCAGCAGTTCCCGACAGGGGAACTATGGCTACACCTTC
d_gene: TRBD2; abundance: .; j_gene: TRBJ2-3; v_gene: TRBV25-1; CDR3aa: CASSERGENTQYF; CDR3nt: TGTGCCAGCAGTGAACGGGGGGAGAATACGCAGTATTTT
d_gene: TRBD2; abundance: few; j_gene: TRBJ2-5; v_gene: TRBV11-2; CDR3aa: CASSPRSGVYQETQYF; CDR3nt: TGTGCCAGCAGCCCAAGAAGCGGGGTGTACCAAGAGACCCAGTACTTC
d_gene: .; abundance: .; j_gene: TRBJ2-7; v_gene: TRBV15; CDR3aa: CATSRDGGSLYEQYF; CDR3nt: TGTGCCACCAGCAGAGACGGCGGGTCTTTATACGAGCAGTACTTC
d_gene: TRBD1; abundance: .; j_gene: TRBJ2-5; v_gene: TRBV19; CDR3aa: CASSLRTGINQETQYF; CDR3nt: TGTGCCAGTAGTTTACGGACAGGGATTAACCAAGAGACCCAGTACTTC
d_gene: .; abundance: .; j_gene: TRBJ2-5; v_gene: TRBV27; CDR3aa: CASKDWEAETQYF; CDR3nt: TGTGCCAGCAAGGATTGGGAGGCCGAGACCCAGTACTTC